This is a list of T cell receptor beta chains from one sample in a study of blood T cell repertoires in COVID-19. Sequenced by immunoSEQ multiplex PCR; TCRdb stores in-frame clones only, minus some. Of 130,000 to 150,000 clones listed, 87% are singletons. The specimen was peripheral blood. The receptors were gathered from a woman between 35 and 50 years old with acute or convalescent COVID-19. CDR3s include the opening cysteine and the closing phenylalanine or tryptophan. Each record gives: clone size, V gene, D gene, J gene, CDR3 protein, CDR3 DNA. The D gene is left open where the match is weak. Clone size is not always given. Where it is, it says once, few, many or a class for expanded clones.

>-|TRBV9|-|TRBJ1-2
CASSVAEEVRGYTF
TGTGCCAGCAGCGTAGCTGAGGAGGTGAGGGGCTACACCTTC
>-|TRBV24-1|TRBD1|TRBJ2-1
CATSETKGQGGYNEQFF
TGTGCCACCAGTGAGACAAAAGGACAGGGAGGCTACAATGAGCAGTTCTTC
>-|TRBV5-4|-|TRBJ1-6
CASSETNTAPLHF
TGTGCCAGCAGCGAAACGAATACGGCACCCCTCCACTTT
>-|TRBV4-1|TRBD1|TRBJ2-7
CASSQRDRAYEQYF
TGCGCCAGCAGCCAAAGGGACAGGGCCTACGAGCAGTACTTC
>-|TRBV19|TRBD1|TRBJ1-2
CASSDPLDRLLKGYTF
TGTGCCAGTAGCGACCCATTGGACAGGCTCTTAAAGGGCTACACCTTC
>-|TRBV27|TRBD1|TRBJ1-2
CASSLGATGNGYTF
TGTGCCAGCAGTTTGGGGGCGACAGGGAACGGCTACACCTTC
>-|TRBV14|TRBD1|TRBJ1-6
CASSRTGGLDSPLHF
TGTGCCAGCAGCCGGACAGGGGGTTTGGATTCACCCCTCCACTTT
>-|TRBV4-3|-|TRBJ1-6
CASSQGSVATLHF
TGCGCCAGCAGCCAGGGCTCCGTGGCCACCCTCCACTTT
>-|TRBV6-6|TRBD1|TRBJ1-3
CASSRGQGANGNTIYF
TGTGCCAGCAGTCGGGGACAGGGGGCGAATGGAAACACCATATATTTT
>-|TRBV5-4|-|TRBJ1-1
CASSFDSKLNTEAFF
TGTGCCAGCAGCTTTGACAGTAAGCTGAACACTGAAGCTTTCTTT
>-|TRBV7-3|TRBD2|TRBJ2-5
CASSLRSGGRETQYF
TGTGCCAGCAGCTTAAGGTCGGGGGGAAGGGAGACCCAGTACTTC
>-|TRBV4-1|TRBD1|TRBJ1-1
CASSYLTGAESEAFF
TGCGCCAGCAGCTATTTGACAGGGGCTGAGTCCGAAGCTTTCTTT
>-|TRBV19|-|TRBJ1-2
CASTGDGREHYGYTF
TGTGCCAGTACCGGTGATGGGAGGGAGCACTATGGCTACACCTTC
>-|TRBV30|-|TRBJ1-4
CAWSGQGREKLFF
TGTGCCTGGAGCGGGCAGGGTAGGGAAAAACTGTTTTTT
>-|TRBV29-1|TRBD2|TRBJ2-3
CSVTVWGLAGQDTQYF
TGCAGCGTTACGGTCTGGGGACTAGCGGGGCAAGATACGCAGTATTTT
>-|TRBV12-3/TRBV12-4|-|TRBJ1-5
CASSFVQNQPQHF
TGTGCCAGCAGTTTTGTCCAGAATCAGCCCCAGCATTTT
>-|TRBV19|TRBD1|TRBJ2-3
CASSEGAGTDTQYF
TGTGCCAGTAGTGAGGGGGCAGGGACAGATACGCAGTATTTT
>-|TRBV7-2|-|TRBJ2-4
CASSPGGTRKNIQYF
TGTGCCAGCAGTCCCGGCGGGACCCGCAAAAACATTCAGTACTTC
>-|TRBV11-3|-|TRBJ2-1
CASSLEGNSYNEQFF
TGTGCCAGCAGCTTAGAGGGCAACTCCTACAATGAGCAGTTCTTC
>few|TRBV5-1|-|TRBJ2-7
CASSLVGRGDEQYF
TGCGCCAGCAGCTTGGTTGGCAGGGGGGACGAGCAGTACTTC
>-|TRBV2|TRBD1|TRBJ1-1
CASTYLQGGTEAFF
TGTGCCAGCACCTACCTGCAGGGGGGCACTGAAGCTTTCTTT
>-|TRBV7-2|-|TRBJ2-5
CASSLLAVLGTQYF
TGTGCCAGCAGCTTGTTAGCGGTACTAGGGACCCAGTACTTC
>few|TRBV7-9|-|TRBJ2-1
CASSRGVLAHPEEQFF
TGTGCCAGCAGCCGTGGAGTACTAGCCCACCCCGAGGAGCAGTTCTTC
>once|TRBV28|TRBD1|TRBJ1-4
CASRGQLNEKLFF
TGTGCCAGCCGGGGACAGCTTAATGAAAAACTGTTTTTT
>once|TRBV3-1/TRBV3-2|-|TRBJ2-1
CASSQDLGGPYNEQFF
TGTGCCAGCAGCCAAGATCTCGGGGGGCCTTACAATGAGCAGTTCTTC
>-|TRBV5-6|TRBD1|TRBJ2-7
CASSLRQGLYEQYF
TGTGCCAGCAGCCTGCGACAGGGTTTATACGAGCAGTACTTC
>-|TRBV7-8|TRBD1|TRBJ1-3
CASSLGQGGNTIYF
TGTGCCAGCAGCTTAGGACAGGGCGGAAACACCATATATTTT
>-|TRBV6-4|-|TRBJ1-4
CAIDRNNEKLFF
TGTGCCATTGACAGAAATAATGAAAAACTGTTTTTT
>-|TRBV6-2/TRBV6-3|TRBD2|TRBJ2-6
CASSYLTSGGVPSLWANVLTF
TGTGCCAGCAGTTACCTCACTAGCGGGGGGGTCCCTAGTCTCTGGGCCAACGTCCTGACTTTC
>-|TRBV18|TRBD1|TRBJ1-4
CASSPKDRAAREKLFF
TGTGCCAGCTCACCAAAAGACAGGGCGGCAAGGGAAAAACTGTTTTTT
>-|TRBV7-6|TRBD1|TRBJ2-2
CASSAQNRGNTGELFF
TGTGCCAGCAGCGCCCAGAACAGGGGGAACACCGGGGAGCTGTTTTTT
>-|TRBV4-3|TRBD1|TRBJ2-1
CASSQPGQAFNEQFF
TGCGCCAGCAGCCAGCCGGGACAGGCCTTTAATGAGCAGTTCTTC
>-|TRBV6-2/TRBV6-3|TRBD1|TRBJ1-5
CASSDPGQRYSNQPQHF
TGTGCCAGCAGTGACCCGGGACAGCGGTATAGCAATCAGCCCCAGCATTTT
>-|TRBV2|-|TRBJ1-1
CASSEARGATGEAFF
TGTGCCAGCAGTGAAGCCCGGGGCGCGACAGGTGAAGCTTTCTTT
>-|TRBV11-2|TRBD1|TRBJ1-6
CASSSTGSPNSPLHF
TGTGCCAGCAGCTCGACAGGGAGTCCCAATTCACCCCTCCACTTT
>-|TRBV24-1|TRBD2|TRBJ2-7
CATSLLKGGGWNEQYF
TGTGCCACCAGCCTCCTAAAGGGCGGGGGGTGGAACGAGCAGTACTTC
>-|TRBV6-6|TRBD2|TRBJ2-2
CASSDTSGGGEELFF
TGTGCCAGCAGTGACACTAGCGGGGGGGGTGAGGAGCTGTTTTTT
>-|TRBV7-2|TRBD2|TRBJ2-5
CASSASGLAEIETQYF
TGTGCCAGCAGTGCCTCGGGACTAGCGGAAATAGAGACCCAGTACTTC
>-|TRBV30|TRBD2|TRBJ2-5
CAWSVLAGETQYF
TGTGCCTGGAGTGTCCTAGCGGGAGAGACCCAGTACTTC
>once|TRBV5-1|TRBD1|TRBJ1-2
CASSFAQGALDYGYTF
TGCGCCAGCAGCTTCGCACAGGGGGCGTTGGACTATGGCTACACCTTC